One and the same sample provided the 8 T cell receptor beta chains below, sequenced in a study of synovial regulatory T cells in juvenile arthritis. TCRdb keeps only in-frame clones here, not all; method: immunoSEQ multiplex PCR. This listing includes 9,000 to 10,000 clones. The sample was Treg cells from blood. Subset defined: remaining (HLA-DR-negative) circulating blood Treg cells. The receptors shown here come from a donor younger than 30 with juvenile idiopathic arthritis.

The CDR3 sequence: CASGGTVSYEQYF. The chain has TRBV12-5 and TRBJ2-7. Germline V gene sequence: CDR1 LGHNT, CDR2 FRNRAP. The CDR3 has 13 amino acids. This entry has no DNA.

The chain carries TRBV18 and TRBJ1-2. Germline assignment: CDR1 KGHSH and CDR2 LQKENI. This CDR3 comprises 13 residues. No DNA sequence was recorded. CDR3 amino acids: CASSPSREDGYTF.

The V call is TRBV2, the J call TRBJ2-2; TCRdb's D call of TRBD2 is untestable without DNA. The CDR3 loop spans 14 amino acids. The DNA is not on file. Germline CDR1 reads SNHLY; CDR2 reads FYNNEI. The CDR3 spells CASTMEGSTGELFF.

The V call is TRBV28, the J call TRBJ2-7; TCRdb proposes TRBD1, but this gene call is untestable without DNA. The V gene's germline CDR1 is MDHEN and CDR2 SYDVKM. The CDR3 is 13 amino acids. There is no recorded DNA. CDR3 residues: CASSTGGFYRQYF.

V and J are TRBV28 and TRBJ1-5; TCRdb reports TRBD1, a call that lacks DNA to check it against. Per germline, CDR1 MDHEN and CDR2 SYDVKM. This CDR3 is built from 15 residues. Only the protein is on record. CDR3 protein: CASSLLGAREQPQHF. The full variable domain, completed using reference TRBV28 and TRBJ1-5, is DVKVTQSSRYLVKRTGEKVFLECVQDMDHENMFWYRQDPGLGLRLIYFSYDVKMKEKGDIPEGYSVSREKKERFSLILESASTNQTSMYLCASSLLGAREQPQHFGDGTRLSIL.

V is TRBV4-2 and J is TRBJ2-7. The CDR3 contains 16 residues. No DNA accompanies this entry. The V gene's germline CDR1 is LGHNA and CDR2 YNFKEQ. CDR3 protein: CASSQDRAGPSYEQYF.

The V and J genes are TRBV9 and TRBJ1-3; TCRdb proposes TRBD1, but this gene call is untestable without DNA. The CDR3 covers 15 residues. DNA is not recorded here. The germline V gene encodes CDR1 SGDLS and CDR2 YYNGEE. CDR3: CASSARTGTGNTIYF.

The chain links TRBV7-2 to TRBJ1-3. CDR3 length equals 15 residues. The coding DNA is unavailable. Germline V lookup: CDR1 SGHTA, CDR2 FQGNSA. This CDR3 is CASSSFGERGNTIYF.